These T cell receptor beta chains were read from a single sample in a study of T cell responses to AZD1222 COVID-19 vaccine. Clones were sequenced by immunoSEQ multiplex PCR, and TCRdb holds only the in-frame ones, with some missing. Of some 150,000 clones detected, more than 85% appear once; the ten largest clones hold 2.5% to 3.5%. Material: peripheral blood, obtained 28 days after the second AZD1222 dose. The receptors here all came from an adult who received the AZD1222 COVID-19 vaccine. The CDR3 runs from the conserved cysteine through the conserved F or W. D genes are given only for firm matches. Part of the rows lack a size; the others show once, few, many or a class for expanded clones.

CDR3 protein	CDR3 DNA	V gene	clone size	D gene	J gene
CASRVYFRDPFGGDEKLFF	TGTGCCAGCAGGGTTTATTTCCGGGACCCGTTCGGTGGAGATGAAAAACTGTTTTTT	TRBV28	-	-	TRBJ1-4
CASSTAGGYRYEQYF	TGTGCCAGTAGTACAGCAGGGGGCTACAGGTACGAGCAGTACTTC	TRBV19	-	TRBD1	TRBJ2-7
CSVHRGDNEKLFF	TGCAGCGTCCACAGGGGGGATAATGAAAAACTGTTTTTT	TRBV29-1	-	TRBD1	TRBJ1-4
CASSSPSGGNQPQHF	TGTGCCAGCAGTTCACCAAGTGGTGGCAATCAGCCCCAGCATTTT	TRBV6-2/TRBV6-3	-	-	TRBJ1-5
CASSLQGNEQYF	TGTGCCAGCAGCTTGCAGGGAAACGAGCAGTACTTC	TRBV7-9	-	-	TRBJ2-7
CASSFSGERTGELFF	TGTGCCAGCAGTTTTTCGGGGGAGCGAACCGGGGAGCTGTTTTTT	TRBV27	-	-	TRBJ2-2
CASSGQGACTF	TGTGCCAGCAGCGGCCAGGGGGCCTGCACCTTC	TRBV9	-	TRBD1	TRBJ1-2
CASSETTLSYEQYF	TGTGCCAGCAGTGAGACAACCCTCTCCTACGAGCAGTACTTC	TRBV28	-	-	TRBJ2-7
CASSLSGGSFYEQYF	TGTGCCAGCAGTTTATCAGGGGGCAGTTTCTACGAGCAGTACTTC	TRBV27	once	TRBD1	TRBJ2-7
CASSASNLLAGGFKYF	TGTGCCAGCAGTGCTTCGAATTTACTAGCGGGAGGATTTAAGTACTTC	TRBV6-1	-	TRBD2	TRBJ2-7
CASRVTGVNQPQHF	TGTGCCAGTAGGGTAACAGGGGTCAATCAGCCCCAGCATTTT	TRBV19	-	TRBD1	TRBJ1-5
CASIRQNPYEQYF	TGCGCCAGCATTAGGCAGAACCCCTACGAGCAGTACTTC	TRBV10-2	-	-	TRBJ2-7
CASSFFGPGVWEQFF	TGCGCCAGCAGCTTCTTCGGGCCTGGTGTTTGGGAGCAGTTCTTC	TRBV5-1	-	-	TRBJ2-1
CATQAGGGSRETQYF	TGTGCCACCCAAGCGGGAGGGGGGAGTCGGGAGACCCAGTACTTC	TRBV10-3	-	TRBD2	TRBJ2-5
CSVDLGLGDEQYF	TGCAGCGTTGATCTGGGCTTGGGGGACGAGCAGTACTTC	TRBV29-1	-	-	TRBJ2-7
CASSQVTVNTQYF	TGTGCCAGCAGCCAAGTTACCGTAAATACGCAGTATTTT	TRBV14	-	-	TRBJ2-3
CASSWDRTDTQYF	TGCGCCAGCAGTTGGGACCGCACAGATACGCAGTATTTT	TRBV10-1	-	-	TRBJ2-3
CASSFGMGGYNEQFF	TGTGCCAGCAGCTTCGGGATGGGGGGATACAATGAGCAGTTCTTC	TRBV11-2	once	-	TRBJ2-1
CASSQGQAVVYTF	TGTGCCAGCAGCCAAGGACAGGCCGTGGTGTACACCTTC	TRBV14	few	-	TRBJ1-2
CASSNEGRGWYNEQFF	TGTGCCAGCAGCAATGAAGGTAGGGGGTGGTACAATGAGCAGTTCTTC	TRBV21-1	-	-	TRBJ2-1
CAISEMDRDTEAFF	TGTGCCATCAGTGAAATGGACAGGGACACTGAAGCTTTCTTT	TRBV10-3	-	TRBD1	TRBJ1-1
CASSPKGRGDGYTF	TGTGCCAGCAGCCCGAAAGGCAGGGGGGATGGCTACACCTTC	TRBV3-1/TRBV3-2	-	TRBD1	TRBJ1-2
CASSSSTGTGNQPQHF	TGTGCCAGCAGCTCCTCGACCGGGACGGGAAATCAGCCCCAGCATTTT	TRBV21-1	-	-	TRBJ1-5
CASSPRTSGDTQYF	TGTGCCAGCAGCCCCCGGACTAGCGGGGATACGCAGTATTTT	TRBV11-3	-	TRBD2	TRBJ2-3
CASSLSVRGNNEKLFF	TGCGCCAGCAGCTTGTCCGTACGGGGGAACAATGAAAAACTGTTTTTT	TRBV5-1	-	-	TRBJ1-4
CASSAGQGLAQYF	TGTGCCAGCAGTGCCGGACAGGGATTGGCGCAGTATTTT	TRBV27	-	TRBD1	TRBJ2-3
CASSYSRTSGDYEQYF	TGTGCCAGCAGTTATTCGAGGACTAGCGGCGACTACGAGCAGTACTTC	TRBV6-5	-	TRBD2	TRBJ2-7
CAWSPPGSGANVLTF	TGTGCCTGGAGCCCGCCTGGCTCCGGGGCCAACGTCCTGACTTTC	TRBV30	once	-	TRBJ2-6
CASSLGTSAQETQYF	TGTGCCAGCAGTTTGGGGACTAGCGCCCAAGAGACCCAGTACTTC	TRBV6-5	-	TRBD2	TRBJ2-5
CASSRTGVQETQYF	TGTGCCAGCAGCAGGACAGGGGTTCAGGAGACCCAGTACTTC	TRBV27	-	TRBD1	TRBJ2-5
CATSSPQKNHEQYF	TGTGCCACCAGCAGCCCCCAAAAAAACCACGAGCAGTACTTC	TRBV15	-	-	TRBJ2-7
CASSLLLAGNEQFF	TGTGCCAGCAGCTTATTACTAGCGGGCAATGAGCAGTTCTTC	TRBV7-9	-	TRBD2	TRBJ2-1
CASSRDGENEQYF	TGCGCCAGCAGCCGGGACGGGGAGAACGAGCAGTACTTC	TRBV5-1	-	-	TRBJ2-7
CSVGAGGTNTGELFF	TGCAGCGTTGGAGCGGGAGGAACGAACACCGGGGAGCTGTTTTTT	TRBV29-1	-	TRBD2	TRBJ2-2
CASSLFAQGLYGYTF	TGTGCCAGCAGTTTATTCGCTCAGGGGCTCTATGGCTACACCTTC	TRBV28	-	-	TRBJ1-2
CASSFVTGEEKLFF	TGTGCCAGCAGTTTTGTGACAGGGGAAGAAAAACTGTTTTTT	TRBV28	-	TRBD1	TRBJ1-4
CASSVGTGSEQYF	TGTGCCAGCAGCGTAGGTACAGGGTCCGAGCAGTACTTC	TRBV9	-	-	TRBJ2-7
CSVVNDRPYGYTF	TGCAGCGTTGTAAACGACAGGCCCTATGGCTACACCTTC	TRBV29-1	-	-	TRBJ1-2
CASSWGSGSDTF	-	TRBV5-8	once	-	TRBJ1-2
CASSSGGGPYGYTF	TGTGCCAGCAGCTCGGGGGGCGGACCCTATGGCTACACCTTC	TRBV11-3	-	-	TRBJ1-2
CASSPQFVTDTQYF	TGTGCCAGCTCACCACAATTTGTCACAGATACGCAGTATTTT	TRBV18	-	-	TRBJ2-3
CASSYAGLGNQPQHF	TGTGCCAGCAGTTATGCAGGGCTCGGCAATCAGCCCCAGCATTTT	TRBV6-8	once	-	TRBJ1-5
CASSSPGGQGSLNTQYF	TGTGCCAGCAGCTCCCCAGGGGGACAGGGGAGTTTAAATACGCAGTATTTT	TRBV11-2	-	TRBD1	TRBJ2-3
CASSPGRPQETQYF	TGCGCCAGCAGCCCGGGACGACCTCAAGAGACCCAGTACTTC	TRBV5-1	-	-	TRBJ2-5
CASSYSGAGSTDTQYF	TGTGCCAGCAGTTACTCGGGAGCCGGATCTACAGATACGCAGTATTTT	TRBV6-2/TRBV6-3	-	-	TRBJ2-3
CASSLGLAGADTQYF	TGTGCCAGCAGCTTGGGGCTAGCGGGAGCAGATACGCAGTATTTT	TRBV5-4	-	TRBD2	TRBJ2-3
CAIGPGFGYTF	TGTGCCATCGGGCCAGGGTTTGGCTACACCTTC	TRBV10-3	-	-	TRBJ1-2
CASSAGGLAGHSYEQYF	TGTGCCAGCAGCGCTGGAGGACTAGCGGGCCACTCCTACGAGCAGTACTTC	TRBV9	-	TRBD2	TRBJ2-7
CASSVTPGLAGDQLGTDTQYF	TGTGCCAGCAGCGTAACCCCCGGACTAGCAGGGGATCAACTGGGCACAGATACGCAGTATTTT	TRBV9	-	TRBD2	TRBJ2-3